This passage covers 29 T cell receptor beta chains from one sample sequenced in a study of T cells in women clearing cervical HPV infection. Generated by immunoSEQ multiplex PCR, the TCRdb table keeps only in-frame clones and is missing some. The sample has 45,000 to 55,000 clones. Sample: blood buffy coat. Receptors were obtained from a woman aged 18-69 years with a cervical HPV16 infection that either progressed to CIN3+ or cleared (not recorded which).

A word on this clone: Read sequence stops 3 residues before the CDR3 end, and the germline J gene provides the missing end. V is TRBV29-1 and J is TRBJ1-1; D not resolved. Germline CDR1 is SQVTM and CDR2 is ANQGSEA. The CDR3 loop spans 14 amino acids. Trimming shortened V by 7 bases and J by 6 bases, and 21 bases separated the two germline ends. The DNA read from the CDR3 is TGCAGCGCCTCCTCTAGGATAGGAAATTCTGAA. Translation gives CSASSRIGNSE. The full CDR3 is CSASSRIGNSEAFF.

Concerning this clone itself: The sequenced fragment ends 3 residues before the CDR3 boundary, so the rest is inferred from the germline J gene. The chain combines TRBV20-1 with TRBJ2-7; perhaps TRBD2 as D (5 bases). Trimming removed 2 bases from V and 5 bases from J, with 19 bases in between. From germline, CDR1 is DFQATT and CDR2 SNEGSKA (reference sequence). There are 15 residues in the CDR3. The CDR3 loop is CSARPSLTSSNEQYF. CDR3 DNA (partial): TGCAGTGCTAGACCGTCTTTAACTAGTAGTAACGAG.

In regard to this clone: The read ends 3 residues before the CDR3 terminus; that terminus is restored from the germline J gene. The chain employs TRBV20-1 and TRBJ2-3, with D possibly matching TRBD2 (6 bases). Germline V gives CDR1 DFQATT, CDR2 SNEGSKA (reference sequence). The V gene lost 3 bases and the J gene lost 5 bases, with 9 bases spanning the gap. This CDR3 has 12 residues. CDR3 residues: CSASGGIDTQYF. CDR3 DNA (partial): TGCAGTGCTAGCGGGGGTATAGATACG.

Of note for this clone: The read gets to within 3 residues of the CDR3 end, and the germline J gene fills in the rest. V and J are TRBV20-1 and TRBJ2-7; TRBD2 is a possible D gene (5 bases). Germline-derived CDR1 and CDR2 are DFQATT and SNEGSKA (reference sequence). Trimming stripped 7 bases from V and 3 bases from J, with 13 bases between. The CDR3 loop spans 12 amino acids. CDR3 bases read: TGCAGTGTTGGCCAGGACTTCTACGAG. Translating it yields CSVGQDFYE. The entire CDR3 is CSVGQDFYEQYF.

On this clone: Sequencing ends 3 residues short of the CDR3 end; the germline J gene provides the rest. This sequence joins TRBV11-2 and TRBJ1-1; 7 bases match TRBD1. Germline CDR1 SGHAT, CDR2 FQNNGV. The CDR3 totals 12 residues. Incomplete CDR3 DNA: TGTGCCAGCAGCACCTACAGGGGAGGG. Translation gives CASSTYRGG. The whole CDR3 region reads CASSTYRGGAFF.

The CDR3 region is CASSPDGNPQAYEQYF. Incomplete CDR3 DNA: TGCGCCAGCAGCCCCGATGGAAACCCCCAGGCGTACGAG. This chain joins TRBV4-1 and TRBJ2-7; D gene uncertain. Sequencing ends 3 residues short of the CDR3 end; the germline J gene provides the rest. This CDR3 is 16 amino acids long. Looked up from germline, CDR1 is MGHRA and CDR2 is YSYEKL. V lost 4 bases and J 4 bases, leaving 20 bases between the germline ends.

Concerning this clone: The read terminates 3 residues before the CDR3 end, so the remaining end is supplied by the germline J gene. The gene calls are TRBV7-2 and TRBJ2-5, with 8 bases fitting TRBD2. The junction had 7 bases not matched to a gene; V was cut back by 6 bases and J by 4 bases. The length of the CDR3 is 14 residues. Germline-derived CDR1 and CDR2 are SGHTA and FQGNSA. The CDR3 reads CASRHGGGGETQYF. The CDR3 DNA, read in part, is TGTGCCAGCAGGCACGGGGGGGGAGGAGAGACC.

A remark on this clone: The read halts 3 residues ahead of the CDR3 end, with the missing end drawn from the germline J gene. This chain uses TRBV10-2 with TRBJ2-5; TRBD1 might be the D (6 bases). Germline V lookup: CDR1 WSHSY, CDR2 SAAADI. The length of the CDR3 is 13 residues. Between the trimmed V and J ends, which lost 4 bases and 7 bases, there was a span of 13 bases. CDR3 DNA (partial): TGCGCCAGCAGTGGATCAGGGGTGGTGACC. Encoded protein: CASSGSGVVT. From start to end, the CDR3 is CASSGSGVVTQYF.

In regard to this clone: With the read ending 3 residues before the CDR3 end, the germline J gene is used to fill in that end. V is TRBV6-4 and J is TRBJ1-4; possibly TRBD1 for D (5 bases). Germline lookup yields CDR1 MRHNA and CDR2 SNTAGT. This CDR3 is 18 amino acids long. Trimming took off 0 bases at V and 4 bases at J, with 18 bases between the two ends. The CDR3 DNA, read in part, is TGTGCCAGCAGTGACTCTGGACACTGGAACCTTTTTAATGAAAAA. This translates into CASSDSGHWNLFNEK. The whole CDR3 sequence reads CASSDSGHWNLFNEKLFF.

CDR3 loop: CASSHPGQGVLVEQYF. CDR3 bases read: TGTGCCAGCAGCCACCCAGGACAGGGAGTTTTAGTCGAG. The rearrangement uses TRBV2 and TRBJ2-7, with TRBD1 matching over 8 bases. The read is 3 residues too short to cover the CDR3 end, so that end is filled in from the germline J gene. CDR1 is SNHLY and CDR2 is FYNNEI in the germline V gene. J was trimmed by 6 bases and V by 6 bases; bases with no gene match: 16. The CDR3 runs to 16 residues.

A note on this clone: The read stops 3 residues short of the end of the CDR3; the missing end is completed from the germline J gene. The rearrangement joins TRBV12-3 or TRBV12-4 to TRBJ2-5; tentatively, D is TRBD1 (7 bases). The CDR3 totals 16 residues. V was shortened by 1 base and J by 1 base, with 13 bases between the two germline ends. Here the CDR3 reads CASSLGRDSFQETQYF. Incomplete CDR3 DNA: TGTGCCAGCAGTTTAGGGCGGGACAGCTTCCAAGAGACC.

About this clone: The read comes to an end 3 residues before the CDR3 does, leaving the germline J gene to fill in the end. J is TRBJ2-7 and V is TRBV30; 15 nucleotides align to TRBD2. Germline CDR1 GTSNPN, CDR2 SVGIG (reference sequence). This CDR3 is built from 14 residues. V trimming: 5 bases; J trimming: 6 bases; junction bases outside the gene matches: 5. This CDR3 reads CAWGLAGGPGEQYF. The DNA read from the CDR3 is TGTGCCTGGGGACTAGCGGGAGGGCCGGGCGAG.

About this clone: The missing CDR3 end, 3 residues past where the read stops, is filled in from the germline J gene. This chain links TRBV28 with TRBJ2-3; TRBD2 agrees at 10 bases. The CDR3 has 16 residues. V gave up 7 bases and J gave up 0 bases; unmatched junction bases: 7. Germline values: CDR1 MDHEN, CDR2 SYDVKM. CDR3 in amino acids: CASTPGLAESTDTQYF. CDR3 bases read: TGTGCCAGCACACCCGGACTAGCGGAGAGCACAGATACG.

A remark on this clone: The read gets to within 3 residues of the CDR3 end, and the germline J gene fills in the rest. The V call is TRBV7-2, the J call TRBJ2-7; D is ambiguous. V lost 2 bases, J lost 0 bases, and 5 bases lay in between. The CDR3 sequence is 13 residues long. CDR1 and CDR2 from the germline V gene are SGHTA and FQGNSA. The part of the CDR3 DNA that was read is TGTGCCAGCAGCTTATCCGGCTCCTACGAG. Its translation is CASSLSGSYE. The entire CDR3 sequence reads CASSLSGSYEQYF.

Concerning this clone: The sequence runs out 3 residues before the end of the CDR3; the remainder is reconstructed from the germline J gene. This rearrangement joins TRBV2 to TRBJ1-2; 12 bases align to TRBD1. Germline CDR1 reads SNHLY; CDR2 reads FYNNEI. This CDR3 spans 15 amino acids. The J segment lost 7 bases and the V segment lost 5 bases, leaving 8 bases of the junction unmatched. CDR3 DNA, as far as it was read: TGTGCCAGCAGTCCATCCGGGACAGGGGGCTTTGGC. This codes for CASSPSGTGGFG. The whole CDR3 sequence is CASSPSGTGGFGYTF.

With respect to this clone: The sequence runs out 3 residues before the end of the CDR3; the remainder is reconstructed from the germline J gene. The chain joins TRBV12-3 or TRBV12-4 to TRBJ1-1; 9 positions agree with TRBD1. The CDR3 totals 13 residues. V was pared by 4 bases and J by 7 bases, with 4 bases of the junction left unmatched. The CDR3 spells CASSSRQGGEAFF. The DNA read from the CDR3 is TGTGCCAGCAGTTCTAGACAGGGGGGTGAA.

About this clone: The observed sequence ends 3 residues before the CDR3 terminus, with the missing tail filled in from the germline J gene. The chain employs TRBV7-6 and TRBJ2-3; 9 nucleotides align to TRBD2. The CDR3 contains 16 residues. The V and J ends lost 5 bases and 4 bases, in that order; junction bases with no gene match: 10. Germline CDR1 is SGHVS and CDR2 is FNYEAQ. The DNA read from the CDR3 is TGTGCCAGCAGCCCCCGGCGTAGCGGGGGCCCAGATACG. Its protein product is CASSPRRSGGPDT. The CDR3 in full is CASSPRRSGGPDTQYF. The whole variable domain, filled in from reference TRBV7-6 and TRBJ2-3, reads GAGVSQSPRYKVTKRGQDVALRCDPISGHVSLYWYRQALGQGPEFLTYFNYEAQQDKSGLPNDRFSAERPEGSISTLTIQRTEQRDSAMYRCASSPRRSGGPDTQYFGPGTRLTVL.

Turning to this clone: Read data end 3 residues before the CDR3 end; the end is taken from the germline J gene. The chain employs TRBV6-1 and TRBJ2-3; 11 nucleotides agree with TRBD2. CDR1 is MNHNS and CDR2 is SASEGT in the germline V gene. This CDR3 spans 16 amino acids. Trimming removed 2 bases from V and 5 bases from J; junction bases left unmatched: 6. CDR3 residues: CASSEFLAGGKDTQYF. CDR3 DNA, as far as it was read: TGTGCCAGCAGTGAATTTCTAGCGGGAGGTAAAGATACG.

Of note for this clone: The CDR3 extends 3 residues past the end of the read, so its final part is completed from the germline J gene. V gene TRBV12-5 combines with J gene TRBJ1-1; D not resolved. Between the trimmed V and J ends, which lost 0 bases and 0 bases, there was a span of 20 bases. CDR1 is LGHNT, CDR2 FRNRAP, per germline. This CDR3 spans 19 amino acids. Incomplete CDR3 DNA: TGTGCTAGTGGTTTGGTACGTCAGGCGCAAAATACCCTGAACACTGAA. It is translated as CASGLVRQAQNTLNTE. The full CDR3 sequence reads CASGLVRQAQNTLNTEAFF.

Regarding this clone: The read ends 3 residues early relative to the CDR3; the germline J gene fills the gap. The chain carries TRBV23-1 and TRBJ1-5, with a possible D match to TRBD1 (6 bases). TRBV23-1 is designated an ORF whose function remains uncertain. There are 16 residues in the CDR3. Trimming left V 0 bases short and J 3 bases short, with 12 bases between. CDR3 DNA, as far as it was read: TGCGCCAGCAGTCAATCCACAGGGAAGAACAATCAGCCC. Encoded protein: CASSQSTGKNNQP. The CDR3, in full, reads CASSQSTGKNNQPQHF.

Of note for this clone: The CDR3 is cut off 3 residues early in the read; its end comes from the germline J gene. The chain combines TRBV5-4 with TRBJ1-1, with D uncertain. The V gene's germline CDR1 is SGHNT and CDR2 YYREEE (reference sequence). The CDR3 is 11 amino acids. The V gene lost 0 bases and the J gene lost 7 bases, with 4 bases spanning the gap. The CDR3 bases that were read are TGTGCCAGCAGCTTGGCAGGTGAA. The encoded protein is CASSLAGE. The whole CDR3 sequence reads CASSLAGEAFF.

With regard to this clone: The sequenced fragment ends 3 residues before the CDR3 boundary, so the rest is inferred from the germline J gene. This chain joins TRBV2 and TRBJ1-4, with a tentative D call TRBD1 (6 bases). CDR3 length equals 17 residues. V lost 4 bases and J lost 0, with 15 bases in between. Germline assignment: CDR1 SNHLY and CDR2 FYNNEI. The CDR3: CASSGPGGPTTNEKLFF. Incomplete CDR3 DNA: TGTGCCAGCAGTGGACCGGGGGGCCCTACAACTAATGAAAAA.

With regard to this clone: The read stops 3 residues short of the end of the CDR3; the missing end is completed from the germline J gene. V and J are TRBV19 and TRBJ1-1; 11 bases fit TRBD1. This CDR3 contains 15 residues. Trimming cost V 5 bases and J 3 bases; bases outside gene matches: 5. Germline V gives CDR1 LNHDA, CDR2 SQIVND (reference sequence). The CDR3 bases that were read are TGTGCCAGTAGTGGACAGGGGGCGGTGCACACTGAA. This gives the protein CASSGQGAVHTE. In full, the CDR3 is CASSGQGAVHTEAFF.

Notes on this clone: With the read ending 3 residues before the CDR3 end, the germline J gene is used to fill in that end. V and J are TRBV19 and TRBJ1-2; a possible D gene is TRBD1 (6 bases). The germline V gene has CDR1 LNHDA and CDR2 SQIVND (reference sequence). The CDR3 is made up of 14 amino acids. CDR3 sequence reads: CASSAPGDDSGYTF. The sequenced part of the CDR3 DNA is TGTGCCAGTAGTGCACCAGGGGACGATTCCGGC. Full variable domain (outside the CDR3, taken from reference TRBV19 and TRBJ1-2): DGGITQSPKYLFRKEGQNVTLSCEQNLNHDAMYWYRQDPGQGLRLIYYSQIVNDFQKGDIAEGYSVSREKKESFPLTVTSAQKNPTAFYLCASSAPGDDSGYTFGSGTRLTVV.

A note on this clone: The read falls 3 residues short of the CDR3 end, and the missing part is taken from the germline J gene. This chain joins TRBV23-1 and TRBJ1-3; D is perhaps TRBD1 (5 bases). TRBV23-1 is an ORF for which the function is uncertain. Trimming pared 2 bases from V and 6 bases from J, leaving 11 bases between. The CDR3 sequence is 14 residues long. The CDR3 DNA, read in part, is TGCGCCAGCAGTCAAAGCAGGGAGATAAACACC. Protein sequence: CASSQSREINT. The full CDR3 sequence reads CASSQSREINTIYF.

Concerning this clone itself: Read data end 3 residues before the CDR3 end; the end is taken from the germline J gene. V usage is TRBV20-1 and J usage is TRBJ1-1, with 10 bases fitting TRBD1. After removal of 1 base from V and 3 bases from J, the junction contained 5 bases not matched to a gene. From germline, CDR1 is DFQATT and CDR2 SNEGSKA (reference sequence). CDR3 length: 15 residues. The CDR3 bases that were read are TGCAGTGCTAGAGGGAGGGGGACAGGGGACACTGAA. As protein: CSARGRGTGDTE. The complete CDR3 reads CSARGRGTGDTEAFF.

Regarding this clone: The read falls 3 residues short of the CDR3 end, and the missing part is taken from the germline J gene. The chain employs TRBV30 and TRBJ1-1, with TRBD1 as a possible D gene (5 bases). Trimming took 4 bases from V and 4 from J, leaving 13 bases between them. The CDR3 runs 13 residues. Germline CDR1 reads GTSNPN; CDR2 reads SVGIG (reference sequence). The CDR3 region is CAWTKRGFTEAFF. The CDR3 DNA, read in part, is TGTGCCTGGACCAAGAGGGGATTCACTGAA.

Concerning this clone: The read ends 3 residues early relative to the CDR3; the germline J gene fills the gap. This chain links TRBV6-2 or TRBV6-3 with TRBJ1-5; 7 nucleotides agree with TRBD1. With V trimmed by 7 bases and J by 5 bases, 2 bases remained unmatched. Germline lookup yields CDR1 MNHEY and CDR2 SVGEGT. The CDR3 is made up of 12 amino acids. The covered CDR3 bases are TGTGCCAGCAAAACAGGGGATCAGCCC. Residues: CASKTGDQP. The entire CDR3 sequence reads CASKTGDQPQHF.

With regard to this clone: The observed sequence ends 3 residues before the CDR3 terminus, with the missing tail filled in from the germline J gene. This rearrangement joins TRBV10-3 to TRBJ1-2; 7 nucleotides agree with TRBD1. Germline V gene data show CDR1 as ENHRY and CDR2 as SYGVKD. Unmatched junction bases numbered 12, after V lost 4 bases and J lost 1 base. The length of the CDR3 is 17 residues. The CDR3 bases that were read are TGTGCCATCAGTGGGGTACAGGGGACGCTGAATAACTATGGC. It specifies CAISGVQGTLNNYG. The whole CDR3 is CAISGVQGTLNNYGYTF.